This T cell receptor (beta chain) appears in the sequencing data of a study of control samples from healthy donors and cancer patients. Generated by immunoSEQ multiplex PCR, the TCRdb table keeps only in-frame clones and is missing some. The table lists 350,000 to 450,000 clones, 80% to 95% of them singletons. V lost 1 base and J lost 3, with 11 bases in between. The CDR3 extends over 15 amino acids. The germline gives CDR1 SGHKS, CDR2 YYEKEE (reference sequence). The sequence was obtained from a man between 40 and 49 years old with head and neck cancer. The chain is built from TRBV5-5 and TRBJ1-5; possibly TRBD1 for D (5 bases). Sequenced sample: PBMCs. The CDR3 loop reads CASSLSWGPNQPQHF. The DNA of the CDR3 is TGTGCCAGCAGCTTGTCCTGGGGACCCAATCAGCCCCAGCATTTT.